Listed here are 3 T cell receptor beta chains from one sample, sequenced in a study of blood T cell repertoires in COVID-19. The repertoire was sequenced with immunoSEQ multiplex PCR; TCRdb's copy has only in-frame clones and lacks some. The sample carries around 380,000 clones, 70% to 85% recorded once. Sequenced: peripheral blood. The receptors shown here come from a human donor with acute or convalescent COVID-19. The donor label of this sample is uncertain.

The chain joins TRBV7-8 to TRBJ1-6; no clear D. V was cut by 5 bases and J by 9 bases, with 14 bases left in between. CDR3 length equals 14 residues. Germline loops: CDR1 SGHVS, CDR2 FQNEAQ. The CDR3 region is CASSVGGSPSPLHF. CDR3 DNA: TGTGCCAGCAGCGTCGGCGGGAGCCCTTCACCCCTCCACTTT.

V is TRBV5-6 and J is TRBJ1-1; the match to TRBD1 covers 7 bases. V shed 3 bases and J 2 bases; nucleotides not matched to a gene: 4. Germline lookup yields CDR1 SGHDT and CDR2 YYEEEE. The CDR3 has 14 amino acids. CDR3 region: CASSSGTENTEAFF. CDR3 sequence (DNA): TGTGCCAGCAGCTCCGGGACAGAAAACACTGAAGCTTTCTTT.

This clone was seen a single time. This chain uses TRBV6-4 with TRBJ2-2, with D possibly TRBD2 on 5 matching bases. The ends were cut back, 6 bases at V and 5 bases at J, with 13 bases in the middle. This CDR3 comprises 14 residues. The germline V gene encodes CDR1 MRHNA and CDR2 SNTAGT. The CDR3 DNA follows: TGTGCCAGCAGCGCCTACCGGGGTACCGGGGAGCTGTTTTTT. Its protein product is CASSAYRGTGELFF.